This T cell receptor (beta chain) was observed in a study of blood T cell repertoires in COVID-19. Study summary: The analysed material was cDNA or gDNA that came from T cells, B-cell-depleted T cells, or PBMCs.

In the original analysis: Researchers report that nucleated cell counts were estimated from reference gene primer amplification. Assay used: immunoSEQ multiplex PCR; TCRdb lists only in-frame clones, some missing. The DNA gave D and trimming, while V, J and clone size come from that table. The profile shows about 58,000 clones, 75% to 85% of them singletons. CDR3 length: 11 amino acids. In germline, CDR1 is DFQATT, CDR2 SNEGSKA (reference sequence). Trimming stripped 0 bases from V and 5 bases from J, with 5 bases between. The sequencing input was peripheral blood. The chain couples TRBV20-1 to TRBJ2-7; D remains ambiguous. The clonotype originates from a middle-aged man with COVID-19, enrolled during active disease. The CDR3 sequence is CSARDYNEQYF. Here the CDR3 DNA reads TGCAGTGCTAGAGATTATAACGAGCAGTACTTC.